The sequence of this T cell receptor beta chain was determined in a study of blood T cell repertoires in COVID-19. At the level of the study: T cells, B-cell-depleted T cells, or PBMCs supplied cDNA or gDNA.

Under the authors' procedure: Nucleated cell number was recorded as an estimate derived from reference gene primer amplification. Libraries were prepared by immunoSEQ multiplex PCR; TCRdb keeps only in-frame clonotypes and omits some of them. The D gene and trimming were derived from the DNA, and the V and J assignments and clone size from that table. The table lists fewer than 200,000 clones, around 74% of them singletons. This CDR3 comprises 14 residues. The V gene lost 3 bases and the J gene lost 0 bases, with 5 bases spanning the gap. Per the germline V gene, CDR1 is LNHDA and CDR2 is SQIVND (reference sequence). Only one count was recorded for this clone.

Sequenced input: peripheral blood. This receptor was identified in a man in his 70s with acute or convalescent COVID-19. The chain employs TRBV19 and TRBJ1-4; no clear D gene. The CDR3: CASSMQATNEKLFF. The CDR3 DNA reads as TGTGCCAGTAGTATGCAGGCAACTAATGAAAAACTGTTTTTT. The full variable domain, rest sourced from reference TRBV19 and TRBJ1-4, is DGGITQSPKYLFRKEGQNVTLSCEQNLNHDAMYWYRQDPGQGLRLIYYSQIVNDFQKGDIAEGYSVSREKKESFPLTVTSAQKNPTAFYLCASSMQATNEKLFFGSGTQLSVL.